The 17 T cell receptor beta chains reported below all come from one sample, sequenced in a study of OX40 agonist ivuxolimab in advanced cancers. To prepare the library, the immunoSEQ multiplex PCR assay was applied. TCRdb took this table from immuneACCESS and kept in-frame rearrangements with V and J called. Such tables lack part of the clones; where checked against another copy, unresolved V genes explain under half of the gap, and the rest is unexplained. Here the sample has about 67,000 clones; roughly 81% occur a single time. The biggest ten clones account for around 2% of the sample. The starting material was CD4+ or CD8+ T cells sorted from blood, obtained in a trial of the OX40 agonist ivuxolimab. These receptors were taken from an adult with an advanced solid tumor such as melanoma, head and neck, liver or kidney cancer.

V is TRBV6-5 and J is TRBJ2-3; no clear D. The CDR3 has 14 amino acids. With 6 bases removed from V and 4 bases from J, the gap between germline ends came to 14 bases. The germline V gene encodes CDR1 MNHEY and CDR2 SVGAGI. In DNA, the CDR3 is TGTGCCAGCAGACCACCTTTTCGGTCAGATACGCAGTATTTT. The encoded protein is CASRPPFRSDTQYF.

The chain is built from TRBV5-1 and TRBJ2-5; 7 nucleotides match TRBD2. After removal of 4 bases from V and 3 bases from J, the junction contained 9 bases not matched to a gene. From germline, CDR1 is SGHRS and CDR2 YFSETQ. The CDR3 spans 15 residues. The CDR3 bases are TGCGCCAGCAGCCCATTCAGCGGGAATAAAGAGACCCAGTACTTC. This encodes CASSPFSGNKETQYF.

The chain carries TRBV6-5 and TRBJ2-1; the D gene is possibly TRBD1 (6 bases). The germline V gene has CDR1 MNHEY and CDR2 SVGAGI. There are 15 residues in the CDR3. Trimming shortened V by 7 bases and J by 0 bases, and 13 bases separated the two germline ends. In nucleotides, the CDR3 is TGTGCCAGCACAGGGGCCCAAAGCTCCTACAATGAGCAGTTCTTC. Translated: CASTGAQSSYNEQFF.

CDR3 sequence reads: CASGRLAGVSYEQYF. CDR3 nucleotides: TGTGCCAGCGGCCGACTAGCGGGGGTCTCCTACGAGCAGTACTTC. This sequence joins TRBV5-4 and TRBJ2-7, with TRBD2 identical over 12 bases. Germline V lookup: CDR1 SGHNT, CDR2 YYREEE (reference sequence). The CDR3 sequence is 15 residues long. V was clipped by 7 bases and J by 0 bases; unmatched bases: 5.

The table lists this clone with a few counts. The gene calls are TRBV7-2 and TRBJ1-1; no clear D gene. This CDR3 comprises 17 residues. V was pared by 6 bases and J by 0 bases, with 20 bases between. CDR1 is SGHTA and CDR2 is FQGNSA in the germline V gene. CDR3 in DNA: TGTGCCAGCAGACTTCGGGTCAGCGGACTCATGAACACTGAAGCTTTCTTT. Its protein product is CASRLRVSGLMNTEAFF.

The chain combines TRBV5-4 with TRBJ1-1, with a weak D call TRBD1 (5 bases). Trimming left V 6 bases short and J 4 bases short, with 16 bases between. In germline, CDR1 is SGHNT, CDR2 YYREEE (reference sequence). The CDR3 consists of 14 residues. The CDR3: CASTLRQGGTEAFF. Here the CDR3 DNA reads TGTGCCAGCACCCTGAGGCAGGGCGGCACTGAAGCTTTCTTT.

This rearrangement joins TRBV6-1 to TRBJ2-7; 7 bases fit TRBD1. V was pared by 4 bases and J by 7 bases, with 13 bases of the junction left unmatched. The CDR3 consists of 15 residues. Germline V gene sequence: CDR1 MNHNS, CDR2 SASEGT. The CDR3 spells CASSATHLTGAEQYF. CDR3 nucleotide sequence: TGTGCCAGCAGTGCCACACACCTAACAGGGGCAGAGCAGTACTTC.

The rearrangement joins TRBV10-3 to TRBJ2-1, with 13 bases aligning to TRBD2. The V gene end was trimmed by 6 bases and the J gene end by 0 bases; junction bases not matched to a gene: 11. The CDR3 covers 19 residues. Germline V lookup: CDR1 ENHRY, CDR2 SYGVKD. CDR3 DNA: TGTGCCATCAGCTCGACAGGGGGGACTAGCGGGGTCTCCTACAATGAGCAGTTCTTC. Residues: CAISSTGGTSGVSYNEQFF.

The V call is TRBV9, the J call TRBJ2-5, with TRBD1 matching over 8 bases. V lost 0 bases and J lost 4; bases outside the gene matches: 5. Per germline, CDR1 SGDLS and CDR2 YYNGEE. This CDR3 contains 15 residues. This chain's CDR3 is CASSVAGDRGETQYF. Here the CDR3 DNA reads TGTGCCAGCAGCGTAGCTGGTGACAGGGGAGAGACCCAGTACTTC.

This clone was recorded only once. The rearrangement joins TRBV9 to TRBJ2-2, with D perhaps TRBD1 (5 bases). CDR1 and CDR2 (germline): SGDLS, YYNGEE. V was cut by 4 bases and J by 5 bases, with 9 bases left in between. The CDR3 length is 13 residues. The CDR3 region has the DNA TGTGCCAGCAGCCCCCCAGGGACCGGGGAGCTGTTTTTT. Translation gives CASSPPGTGELFF.

The V gene is TRBV5-4, the J gene TRBJ1-2; no clear D gene. V was pared by 0 bases and J by 8 bases, with 5 bases between. The CDR3 extends over 11 amino acids. The germline CDR1 and CDR2 sequences are SGHNT and YYREEE (reference sequence). The CDR3 spells CASSLGEGYTF. The CDR3 bases are TGTGCCAGCAGCTTGGGGGAAGGCTACACCTTC.

This clone has more than one count but fewer than ten. J is TRBJ1-2 and V is TRBV7-9; D might be TRBD1 (5 bases). Germline CDR1 is SEHNR and CDR2 is FQNEAQ (reference sequence). CDR3 length: 17 amino acids. Between the trimmed V and J ends, which lost 5 bases and 0 bases, there was a span of 19 bases. The CDR3 DNA reads TGTGCCAGCAGCCATGACCTCCGATGGGGGACTAACTATGGCTACACCTTC. Its translation is CASSHDLRWGTNYGYTF.

The chain links TRBV5-1 to TRBJ1-3; D is possibly TRBD1 (5 bases). The CDR3 contains 16 residues. Trimming shortened V by 4 bases and J by 3 bases, and 17 bases separated the two germline ends. Looked up from germline, CDR1 is SGHRS and CDR2 is YFSETQ. CDR3 nucleotides: TGCGCCAGCAGCGCCAGAGAGACAGCCTTTGGAAACACCATATATTTT. This encodes CASSARETAFGNTIYF. Full variable domain (missing parts from reference TRBV5-1 and TRBJ1-3): KAGVTQTPRYLIKTRGQQVTLSCSPISGHRSVSWYQQTPGQGLQFLFEYFSETQRNKGNFPGRFSGRQFSNSRSEMNVSTLELGDSALYLCASSARETAFGNTIYFGEGSWLTVV.

The chain employs TRBV15 and TRBJ1-4; D is perhaps TRBD1 (5 bases). V lost 1 base and J 3 bases, leaving 9 bases between the germline ends. Germline CDR1 is LNHNV and CDR2 is YYDKDF (reference sequence). The CDR3 loop spans 15 amino acids. CDR3 amino acids: CATSRGAGSNEKLFF. CDR3 nucleotide sequence: TGTGCCACCAGCAGAGGGGCAGGGTCTAATGAAAAACTGTTTTTT.

This chain links TRBV28 with TRBJ2-1; TRBD1 aligns across 11 bases. The CDR3 consists of 16 residues. In germline, CDR1 is MDHEN, CDR2 SYDVKM. V lost 6 bases to trimming and J lost 7 bases; unmatched junction nucleotides: 11. CDR3 in DNA: TGTGCCAGCAGGATAGGGGGGGACAGGGGGTGGAATGAGCAGTTCTTC. It yields the protein CASRIGGDRGWNEQFF.

This clone was detected a few times. This chain's CDR3 is CASSYDYNGGEQYF. CDR3 DNA: TGTGCCAGCAGCTACGACTATAATGGGGGCGAGCAGTACTTC. This chain links TRBV7-9 with TRBJ2-7; the D call may be TRBD1 or TRBD2 (5 bases each). The CDR3 contains 14 residues. With 4 bases removed from V and 6 bases from J, the gap between germline ends came to 16 bases. The V gene's germline CDR1 is SEHNR and CDR2 FQNEAQ (reference sequence).

This clone was seen a single time. Compared with germline, one end of the junction differs, possibly owing to a read error. The rearrangement uses TRBV7-7 and TRBJ2-1; 8 nucleotides agree with TRBD2. Germline-derived CDR1 and CDR2 are SSHAT and FNYEAQ (reference sequence). The CDR3 consists of 14 residues. The chain's CDR3 is CASSLSGANNEQFF. The CDR3 DNA reads as TGTGCTAGCAGCCTTAGCGGGGCCAACAATGAGCAGTTCTTC.